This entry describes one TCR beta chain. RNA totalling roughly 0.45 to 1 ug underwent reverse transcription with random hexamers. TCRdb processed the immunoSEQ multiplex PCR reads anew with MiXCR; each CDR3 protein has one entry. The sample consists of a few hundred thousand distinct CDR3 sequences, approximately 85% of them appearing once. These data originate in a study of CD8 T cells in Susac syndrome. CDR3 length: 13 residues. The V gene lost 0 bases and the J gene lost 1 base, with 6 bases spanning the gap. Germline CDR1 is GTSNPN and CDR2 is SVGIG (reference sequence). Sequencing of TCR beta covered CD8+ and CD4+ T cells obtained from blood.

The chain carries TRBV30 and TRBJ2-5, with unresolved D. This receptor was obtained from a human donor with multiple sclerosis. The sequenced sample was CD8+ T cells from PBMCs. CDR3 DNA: TGTGCCTGGAGTGTACCAGGCCAAGAGACCCAGTACTTC. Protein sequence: CAWSVPGQETQYF.